The 10 T cell receptor beta chains presented below share a single source sample, sequenced in a study of neurological immune-mediated disorders. MiXCR, run by TCRdb on the 5' RACE reads, gives a single entry per CDR3 protein. Among 60,000 to 80,000 distinct CDR3 sequences listed, more than 4% were seen once. Sequenced material: PBMCs. The receptors were sampled from a woman aged 50 to 60 with multiple sclerosis.

The chain has TRBV5-5 and TRBJ2-5; 10 positions match TRBD2. Germline loops: CDR1 SGHKS, CDR2 YYEKEE (reference sequence). CDR3 length: 14 amino acids. The ends lost 4 bases at V and 4 bases at J; junction bases unmatched: 4. The CDR3 loop is CASSLRTSGETQYF. The DNA for the CDR3 is TGTGCCAGCAGCCTCCGGACTAGCGGAGAGACCCAGTACTTC.

This clonotype was recorded at least ten times. The chain recombines TRBV7-3 with TRBJ2-3; either TRBD1 or TRBD2 may fit D (5 bases each). Trimming left V 3 bases short and J 2 bases short, with 12 bases between. Germline CDR1 reads SGHTA; CDR2 reads FQGTGA. The CDR3 spans 15 residues. The CDR3 DNA sequence: TGTGCCAGCAGCTTTGGGACGGTCCACACAGATACGCAGTATTTT. It encodes CASSFGTVHTDTQYF.

The chain has TRBV5-6 and TRBJ1-1; no definite D call. V was trimmed by 2 bases and J by 1 base, leaving 15 bases between them. The CDR3 totals 16 residues. In germline, CDR1 is SGHDT, CDR2 YYEEEE. CDR3 region: CASSLGSLQRNTEAFF. CDR3 in DNA: TGTGCCAGCAGCTTAGGCAGCCTACAGAGGAACACTGAAGCTTTCTTT.

This clonotype occurred many times. The chain is built from TRBV6-6 and TRBJ2-3, with no clear D. Germline V lookup: CDR1 MNHNY, CDR2 SVGAGI (reference sequence). Trimming stripped 6 bases from V and 4 bases from J, with 11 bases between. This CDR3 region has 13 residues. CDR3 nucleotide sequence: TGTGCCAGCAGACGAATAAGCCCAGATACGCAGTATTTT. Amino acid sequence: CASRRISPDTQYF.

This clonotype was counted only a few times. The genes are TRBV10-3 and TRBJ2-1; no clear D gene. Trimming stripped 6 bases from V and 7 bases from J, with 10 bases between. CDR3 length: 12 amino acids. The germline V gene encodes CDR1 ENHRY and CDR2 SYGVKD. Written as DNA, the CDR3 is TGTGCCATCAGAGACGTCAATAATGAGCAGTTCTTC. It translates to CAIRDVNNEQFF.

This clonotype was detected ten times or more. The rearrangement links TRBV10-3 to TRBJ1-5; 10 nucleotides match TRBD1. The CDR3 loop spans 17 amino acids. J gave up 3 bases and V 3 bases, and 8 bases lay outside the gene matches. CDR1 and CDR2 from the germline V gene are ENHRY and SYGVKD. CDR3 loop: CAISENAGTGANQPQHF. CDR3 in DNA: TGTGCCATCAGTGAAAACGCGGGGACAGGGGCCAATCAGCCCCAGCATTTT.

This clonotype occurred many times. CDR3 in DNA: TGTGCCAGCAGCGACCTCATTGGAAACACCATATATTTT. Encoded protein: CASSDLIGNTIYF. The chain joins TRBV5-6 to TRBJ1-3, with D unclear. The CDR3 spans 13 residues. With 4 bases removed from V and 3 bases from J, the gap between germline ends came to 8 bases. From germline, CDR1 is SGHDT and CDR2 YYEEEE.

The chain recombines TRBV18 with TRBJ1-3; D unresolved. The V and J ends lost 6 bases and 0 bases respectively, with 9 bases between them. Germline loops: CDR1 KGHSH, CDR2 LQKENI. The CDR3 runs 14 residues. CDR3 DNA sequence: TGTGCCAGCTCCCCCGCCACCTCTGGAAACACCATATATTTT. Encoded protein: CASSPATSGNTIYF. Variable domain in full (rest from reference TRBV18 and TRBJ1-3): NAGVMQNPRHLVRRRGQEARLRCSPMKGHSHVYWYRQLPEEGLKFMVYLQKENIIDESGMPKERFSAEFPKEGPSILRIQQVVRGDSAAYFCASSPATSGNTIYFGEGSWLTVV.

This clonotype was counted ten times or more. The rearrangement uses TRBV6-4 and TRBJ2-3; 11 nucleotides match TRBD2. This CDR3 region has 15 residues. The V gene end was trimmed by 5 bases and the J gene end by 6 bases; junction bases not matched to a gene: 7. CDR1 and CDR2 (germline): MRHNA, SNTAGT. CDR3 nucleotide sequence: TGTGCCAGCAGTTCCGGGACTAGCGGTTCCGATACGCAGTATTTT. It translates to CASSSGTSGSDTQYF.

This clonotype was found many times. This chain joins TRBV12-3 or TRBV12-4 and TRBJ1-2, with TRBD1 matching 8 bases. The CDR3 is made up of 15 amino acids. With V trimmed by 2 bases and J by 4 bases, 6 bases remained unmatched. The CDR3 nucleotides are TGTGCCAGCAGTTTAAGGGCAGGGGGCAGCTATGGCTACACCTTC. The encoded protein is CASSLRAGGSYGYTF.